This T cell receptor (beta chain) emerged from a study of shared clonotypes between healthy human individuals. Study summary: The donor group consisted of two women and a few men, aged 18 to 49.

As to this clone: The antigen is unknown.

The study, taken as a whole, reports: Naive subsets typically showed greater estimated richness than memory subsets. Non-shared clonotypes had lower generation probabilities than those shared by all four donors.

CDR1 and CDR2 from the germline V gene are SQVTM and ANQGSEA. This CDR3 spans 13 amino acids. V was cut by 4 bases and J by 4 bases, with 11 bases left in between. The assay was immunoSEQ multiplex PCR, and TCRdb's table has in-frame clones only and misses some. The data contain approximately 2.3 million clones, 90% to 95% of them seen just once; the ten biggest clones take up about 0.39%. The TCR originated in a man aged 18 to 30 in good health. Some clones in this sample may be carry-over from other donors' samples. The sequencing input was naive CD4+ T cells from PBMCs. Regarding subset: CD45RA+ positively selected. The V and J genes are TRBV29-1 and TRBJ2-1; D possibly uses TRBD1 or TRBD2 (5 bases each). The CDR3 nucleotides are TGCAGCGTTGTGGGGGAATTATACAATGAGCAGTTCTTC. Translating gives CSVVGELYNEQFF.